Below, 4 T cell receptor beta chains from the same sample are listed, as sequenced in a study of T cells in Graves' hyperthyroidism and ophthalmopathy. Using RNA transcripts as the source, TCR beta CDR3 regions were amplified. First-round RT-PCR targeting the TCR CDR3 was performed with the HTBI primer set. TCRdb re-called the multiplex PCR reads through MiXCR, storing one row per CDR3 protein. The repertoire includes approximately 640,000 distinct CDR3 sequences, roughly 16% of them detected once, and over 3.5% sits in the top ten. The sequenced sample consisted of blood. These TCRs come from a woman in her twenties or thirties with Graves' hyperthyroidism.

In its sample, this clonotype was seen a few times. The chain recombines TRBV29-1 with TRBJ1-1, with TRBD1 as a possible D gene (5 bases). CDR1 is SQVTM and CDR2 is ANQGSEA in the germline V gene. With 4 bases removed from V and 0 bases from J, the gap between germline ends came to 15 bases. The CDR3 spans 15 residues. CDR3: CSVGGGWGMNTEAFF. CDR3 coding DNA: TGCAGCGTTGGGGGGGGGTGGGGGATGAACACTGAAGCTTTCTTT.

The table lists this clonotype with many counts. The chain joins TRBV10-3 to TRBJ2-3; the match to TRBD1 covers 7 bases. Germline V CDR1 and CDR2: ENHRY, SYGVKD. V was clipped by 7 bases and J by 1 base; unmatched bases: 2. The CDR3 consists of 13 residues. This chain's CDR3 is CAITGQGTDTQYF. Here the CDR3 DNA reads TGTGCCATCACCGGACAGGGCACAGATACGCAGTATTTT.

This clonotype was counted many times. The chain carries TRBV12-3 or TRBV12-4 and TRBJ2-2; no reliable D call. The CDR3 sequence is 11 residues long. Trimming took off 5 bases at V and 6 bases at J, with 4 bases between the two ends. CDR3 DNA sequence: TGTGCCAGCAGTCCGGCCGGGGAGCTGTTTTTT. Protein: CASSPAGELFF.

This clonotype came up many times. This chain links TRBV5-1 with TRBJ1-6; 10 bases are shared with TRBD1. Germline lookup yields CDR1 SGHRS and CDR2 YFSETQ. This CDR3 comprises 15 residues. J gave up 9 bases and V 3 bases, and 6 bases lay outside the gene matches. The DNA of the CDR3 is TGCGCCAGCAGCTATGGGACAGGGGAGGCTTCACCCCTCCACTTT. This translates into CASSYGTGEASPLHF.